The 25 T cell receptor beta chains presented below share a single source sample, sequenced in a study of T-cell reconstitution after alpha-beta-depleted transplantation in children (dated by TCRdb to about 2016). The sample's treatment or condition, from its label and the paper: allogeneic hematopoietic cell transplantation with graft depleted of TCRalphabeta T cells and CD19 B cells. Library creation used PCR. The data were produced on an Illumina HiSeq 2500. Molecular barcoding was employed in the preparation of TCR libraries, with unique molecular identifiers being used to normalize TCRbeta repertoire quantification. TCRdb trimmed public reads at Q25 via fastp, called clones via MiXCR and kept in-frame beta chains. When rows share a CDR3 protein, they turn into one entry using the most common DNA and genes. This sample is represented by 700,000 to 950,000 distinct CDR3 sequences; about 15% of them were singletons. Of the sample, under 6% is held by the ten largest clones.

This specimen consisted of PBMCs, mostly from graft donor cells, obtained 360 days after TCRalphabeta/CD19-depleted stem cell transplant. All receptors derive from a male patient under 18 who had a stem cell transplant for acute lymphoblastic leukemia, so the T cells may come from the graft donor.

A few counts support this clonotype. This chain connects TRBV6-5 to TRBJ2-7; D remains ambiguous. Trimming removed 2 bases from V and 0 bases from J, with 8 bases in between. The CDR3 runs 14 residues. Germline assignment: CDR1 MNHEY and CDR2 SVGAGI. The CDR3 DNA follows: TGTGCCAGCAGTTACGGTCGAAGCTCCTACGAGCAGTACTTC. The encoded protein is CASSYGRSSYEQYF.

This clonotype was recorded at least ten times. This chain joins TRBV29-1 and TRBJ2-2, with TRBD2 identical over 7 bases. Germline lookup yields CDR1 SQVTM and CDR2 ANQGSEA. This CDR3 comprises 16 residues. The V gene end was trimmed by 7 bases and the J gene end by 1 base; junction bases not matched to a gene: 12. As DNA, the CDR3 is TGCAGCGCCCTTTCCCGCGGGAGAAGGAACACCGGGGAGCTGTTTTTT. The encoded protein is CSALSRGRRNTGELFF.

The chain uses TRBV5-6 and TRBJ2-6; D gene uncertain. Trimming cost V 5 bases and J 3 bases, with 6 bases left between them. Germline V gene data show CDR1 as SGHDT and CDR2 as YYEEEE. The CDR3 loop spans 13 amino acids. The DNA of the CDR3 is TGTGCCAGCAGATACGTTGGGGCCAACGTCCTGACTTTC. Its translation is CASRYVGANVLTF.

The table lists this clonotype with a few counts. The CDR3 sequence: CASSFTAFTGNTIYF. The CDR3 nucleotides read TGCGCCAGCAGCTTCACGGCCTTCACAGGAAACACCATATATTTT. The V gene is TRBV5-1, the J gene TRBJ1-3; D gene unclear. The CDR3 loop spans 15 amino acids. Germline V gives CDR1 SGHRS, CDR2 YFSETQ. The V and J ends lost 2 bases and 4 bases respectively, with 13 bases between them.

This clonotype has just a few counts. The chain combines TRBV7-6 with TRBJ2-3; 9 bases line up with TRBD2. Germline values: CDR1 SGHVS, CDR2 FNYEAQ. The CDR3 has 17 residues. V gave up 2 bases and J gave up 2 bases; unmatched junction bases: 8. This CDR3 reads CASSLWGSGRITDTQYF. The CDR3 DNA reads as TGTGCCAGCAGCTTATGGGGAAGCGGGAGGATCACAGATACGCAGTATTTT. The whole variable domain, remainder taken from reference TRBV7-6 and TRBJ2-3, is GAGVSQSPRYKVTKRGQDVALRCDPISGHVSLYWYRQALGQGPEFLTYFNYEAQQDKSGLPNDRFSAERPEGSISTLTIQRTEQRDSAMYRCASSLWGSGRITDTQYFGPGTRLTVL.

This clonotype has more than one count but fewer than ten. V usage is TRBV20-1 and J usage is TRBJ2-1; 7 positions agree with TRBD2. Germline V gene lookup returns CDR1 DFQATT and CDR2 SNEGSKA (reference sequence). The CDR3 loop spans 13 amino acids. V was clipped by 1 base and J by 5 bases; unmatched bases: 2. DNA of the CDR3: TGCAGTGCTAGAGCCGGGACTAACAATGAGCAGTTCTTC. Its protein is CSARAGTNNEQFF.

This clonotype occurred once. The V and J genes are TRBV7-6 and TRBJ1-3, with 7 bases identical to TRBD1. Germline lookup yields CDR1 SGHVS and CDR2 FNYEAQ. This CDR3 has 14 amino acids. This CDR3 reads CAGRVQGVGNTIYF. In DNA, the CDR3 is TGTGCAGGCCGAGTCCAGGGGGTTGGAAACACCATATATTTT.

The chain recombines TRBV20-1 with TRBJ2-1; 7 nucleotides agree with TRBD2. CDR3 size: 14 residues. Germline CDR1 and CDR2: DFQATT and SNEGSKA (reference sequence). Germline trimming cut 2 bases from V and 4 bases from J; bases unmatched to any gene: 5. This CDR3 reads CSARRTSRYNEQFF. Written as DNA, the CDR3 is TGCAGTGCTAGAAGGACTAGTAGGTACAATGAGCAGTTCTTC.

This clonotype appeared a few times. The chain recombines TRBV9 with TRBJ2-3, with D perhaps TRBD2 (6 bases). From germline, CDR1 is SGDLS and CDR2 YYNGEE. With 1 base removed from V and 4 bases from J, the gap between germline ends came to 10 bases. The CDR3 is made up of 14 amino acids. The CDR3 loop reads CASSVNSGPDTQYF. CDR3 DNA sequence: TGTGCCAGCAGCGTAAATAGCGGTCCAGATACGCAGTATTTT.

This clonotype was detected only a few times. J is TRBJ2-5 and V is TRBV7-8; 15 bases agree with TRBD2. The CDR3 totals 17 residues. V was clipped by 1 base and J by 5 bases; unmatched bases: 5. Looked up from germline, CDR1 is SGHVS and CDR2 is FQNEAQ. The CDR3 sequence is CASSLGTSGRAHETQYF. In nucleotides, the CDR3 is TGTGCCAGCAGCTTAGGGACTAGCGGGAGGGCCCACGAGACCCAGTACTTC.

Many counts were recorded for this clonotype. V usage is TRBV27 and J usage is TRBJ1-5, with D hard to call. This CDR3 is 16 amino acids long. Trimming took off 0 bases at V and 4 bases at J, with 13 bases between the two ends. The germline CDR1 and CDR2 sequences are MNHEY and SMNVEV (reference sequence). The CDR3 spells CASSLSYRLGNQPQHF. As DNA, the CDR3 is TGTGCCAGCAGTTTATCCTACAGACTGGGGAATCAGCCCCAGCATTTT.

In this sample, this clonotype turned up a few times. The genes are TRBV29-1 and TRBJ1-1, with D maybe TRBD1 (5 bases). With 4 bases removed from V and 1 base from J, the gap between germline ends came to 10 bases. Germline CDR1 SQVTM, CDR2 ANQGSEA. The CDR3 sequence is 13 residues long. The CDR3 region has the DNA TGCAGCGTTGTACGGCAGGGGAACACTGAAGCTTTCTTT. Translation gives CSVVRQGNTEAFF.

V is TRBV5-1 and J is TRBJ2-7; D remains unclear. CDR3 length: 13 amino acids. Germline loops: CDR1 SGHRS, CDR2 YFSETQ. Trimming removed 2 bases at V and 2 bases at J, with 8 bases between. The CDR3, as DNA: TGCGCCAGCAGCTTATATTCCGCCTACGAGCAGTACTTC. Translated: CASSLYSAYEQYF.

J is TRBJ2-3 and V is TRBV29-1; maybe TRBD2 (5 bases). Germline loops: CDR1 SQVTM, CDR2 ANQGSEA. The CDR3 is 16 amino acids. Trimming removed 0 bases at V and 2 bases at J, with 15 bases between. The CDR3 region has the DNA TGCAGCGTTGAAGATCGGCTCCGGCGGGTCACAGATACGCAGTATTTT. Its translation is CSVEDRLRRVTDTQYF.

The J gene is TRBJ2-5, the V gene TRBV12-3 or TRBV12-4; D perhaps matches TRBD2 (5 bases). This CDR3 contains 14 residues. V was cut by 6 bases and J by 1 base, with 12 bases left in between. For the CDR3, the DNA is TGTGCCAGCAGCTATGGGAGCCTCCAAGAGACCCAGTACTTC. Protein sequence: CASSYGSLQETQYF.

This clonotype was counted a few times. The chain recombines TRBV7-3 with TRBJ2-3, with D hard to call. The germline V gene encodes CDR1 SGHTA and CDR2 FQGTGA. The CDR3 is made up of 16 amino acids. The V end was cut by 5 bases, the J end by 1 base, with 16 bases between. As DNA, the CDR3 is TGTGCCAGCAGCCCATCGAAAGTTCTGGGCACAGATACGCAGTATTTT. Protein: CASSPSKVLGTDTQYF.

There are a few counts of this clonotype. The V gene is TRBV20-1, the J gene TRBJ2-1; no clear D gene. CDR1 DFQATT and CDR2 SNEGSKA come from the germline V gene (reference sequence). The CDR3 contains 11 residues. CDR3 in DNA: TGCAGGATGGATCCTTACAATGAGCAGTTCTTC. It yields the protein CRMDPYNEQFF.

This clonotype showed up just a few times. This chain uses TRBV12-3 or TRBV12-4 with TRBJ2-1; 8 positions match TRBD1. The CDR3 is 12 residues long. V was pared by 5 bases and J by 12 bases, with 6 bases of the junction left unmatched. The CDR3 protein is CASSRQGARQFF. As DNA, the CDR3 is TGTGCCAGCAGTCGGCAGGGGGCGCGGCAGTTCTTC.

The genes are TRBV18 and TRBJ2-6, with D possibly being TRBD1 or TRBD2 (5 bases each). Trimming cost V 5 bases and J 2 bases, with 16 bases left between them. Germline CDR1 and CDR2: KGHSH and LQKENI. The CDR3 sequence is 17 residues long. CDR3 region: CASSGNPWGPGANVLTF. The CDR3 DNA reads as TGTGCCAGCTCAGGCAACCCATGGGGACCTGGGGCCAACGTCCTGACTTTC. The full variable domain, rest sourced from reference TRBV18 and TRBJ2-6, is NAGVMQNPRHLVRRRGQEARLRCSPMKGHSHVYWYRQLPEEGLKFMVYLQKENIIDESGMPKERFSAEFPKEGPSILRIQQVVRGDSAAYFCASSGNPWGPGANVLTFGAGSRLTVL.

The chain is built from TRBV7-9 and TRBJ2-3; D is ambiguous. V shed 1 base and J shed 0 bases, with 11 bases lying between them. There are 16 residues in the CDR3. Germline V CDR1 and CDR2: SEHNR, FQNEAQ (reference sequence). The CDR3: CASSLVVAGSTDTQYF. The CDR3 bases are TGTGCCAGCAGCTTAGTGGTAGCTGGGAGCACAGATACGCAGTATTTT.

The gene calls are TRBV12-3 or TRBV12-4 and TRBJ2-5; 14 bases map to TRBD2. The junction had 8 bases not matched to a gene; V was cut back by 6 bases and J by 5 bases. CDR3 length: 16 residues. This CDR3 is CASSPGTSGSTETQYF. The CDR3, as DNA: TGTGCCAGCAGCCCCGGGACTAGCGGGAGTACGGAGACCCAGTACTTC.

This clonotype appeared a few times. V gene TRBV5-1 combines with J gene TRBJ2-7; 11 bases are a match to TRBD2. The CDR3 has 17 residues. Trimming at V came to 0 bases and at J to 2 bases, leaving 7 bases not matched to a gene. Germline V gene data show CDR1 as SGHRS and CDR2 as YFSETQ. DNA of the CDR3: TGCGCCAGCAGCTTGGGGCCTAGCGGGAGGCTAACCTACGAGCAGTACTTC. As protein: CASSLGPSGRLTYEQYF.

The table lists this clonotype with a few counts. The rearrangement links TRBV24-1 to TRBJ2-6, with a possible D match to TRBD2 (5 bases). The V end lost 5 bases, the J end lost 2 bases, and 9 bases lay between the germline ends. Germline CDR1 is KGHDR and CDR2 is SFDVKD. The CDR3 has 15 amino acids. The CDR3 sequence is CATSGEKPGANVLTF. CDR3 nucleotides: TGTGCCACCAGTGGGGAGAAGCCTGGGGCCAACGTCCTGACTTTC.

The chain uses TRBV7-8 and TRBJ2-3, with 7 bases lining up with TRBD2. The CDR3 spans 15 residues. Germline CDR1 and CDR2: SGHVS and FQNEAQ. The V and J ends lost 5 bases and 10 bases, in that order; junction bases with no gene match: 15. The CDR3 DNA is TGTGCCAGCAGCCGCCCGGCGAGGGGCGGGAGTTCGCAGTATTTT. Encoded protein: CASSRPARGGSSQYF.

This clonotype was recorded once. V is TRBV3-1 and J is TRBJ2-1, with TRBD2 identical over 13 bases. The J segment lost 11 bases and the V segment lost 4 bases, leaving 11 bases of the junction unmatched. The CDR3 covers 16 residues. Per germline, CDR1 LGHDT and CDR2 YNNKEL (reference sequence). CDR3 region: CASSPWTSGSKGKQFF. CDR3 bases: TGTGCCAGCAGCCCCTGGACTAGCGGGAGTAAAGGCAAGCAGTTCTTC.